The present T cell receptor (beta chain) was sequenced within a study of CD8+CD57+ T cells in acquired aplastic anemia. In the study overall: Mean yield of DNA from sorted CD4+ and CD8+ cells was roughly 3.4 ug. Regarding the study as a whole: Significant differences in CD8+ Simpson's diversity were not observed between patients and controls. The number of CD8+ CDR3 sequences shared by patients and controls was roughly 31.

The count of this clonotype is one. What it binds is unknown. Genomic DNA was employed as the template in profiling TCR beta VDJ and CDR3. TCRdb reprocessed the reads via MiXCR and lists one record per CDR3 protein. This table holds 150,000 to 180,000 distinct CDR3 sequences, about 54% found once. CD8+CD57+ cell expansion had been shown by flow cytometry in patients chosen for sequencing. CDR3 length equals 15 residues. The germline CDR1 and CDR2 sequences are SGHRS and YFSETQ. Trimming pared 0 bases from V and 0 bases from J, leaving 7 bases between. The sequenced material came from sorted CD4+, CD8+, or CD8+CD57+ T cells (not recorded which) from PBMCs. This clonotype was sampled from a human donor with aplastic anemia. The chain couples TRBV5-1 to TRBJ1-3, with D unresolved. The CDR3 is CASSLVANSGNTIYF. The CDR3 DNA reads TGCGCCAGCAGCTTGGTAGCAAACTCTGGAAACACCATATATTTT.